Listed below are T cell receptor beta chains from one sample, sequenced in a study of control samples from healthy donors and cancer patients. Generated by immunoSEQ multiplex PCR, the TCRdb table keeps only in-frame clones and is missing some. This sample has about 98,000 clones, with roughly nine tenths found just once. Material for sequencing was blood. These TCRs come from a woman under 30 in good health. CDR3s include the opening cysteine and the closing phenylalanine or tryptophan. A D gene is named only where the DNA matches it firmly. The size of a clone is reported for some rows only, either as once, few or many, or as a class for expanded clones.

D gene,clone size,V gene,CDR3 protein
-,-,TRBV5-1,CASSLVAAGELFF
TRBD1,-,TRBV15,CATSRDQTGFQETQYF
-,-,TRBV7-7,CASSPSDGYTDTQYF
-,-,TRBV10-3,CAISEVSGVGTQYF
TRBD2,-,TRBV6-5,CASSYGTSGWGGELFF
TRBD1,-,TRBV6-6,CASSYTAGTDNQPQHF
-,-,TRBV19,CASSIGREQYF
TRBD2,once,TRBV10-3,CAISESTSGGNTGELFF
-,-,TRBV4-1,CASSPARVGLSNSPLHF
-,-,TRBV10-3,CAISTPGAGNTEAFF
TRBD1,-,TRBV25-1,CASTTLQGTKNIQYF
TRBD1,-,TRBV6-2/TRBV6-3,CASSYSAGGSNTEAFF
-,-,TRBV21-1,CASSPGGQGWTSQRTGELFF
-,-,TRBV9,CASSVSVANEQFF
TRBD2,once,TRBV4-2,CASSQDASGQETQYF
-,-,TRBV6-6,CARPRGLMNTEAFF
-,once,TRBV11-3,CASSLLASSYNEQFF
TRBD2,-,TRBV5-1,CASSFFWSGERFF
-,-,TRBV29-1,CSVLASNGHGELFF
TRBD2,-,TRBV7-2,CASSEPASGRETQYF
-,-,TRBV30,CAWSPYRVGYTF
TRBD2,-,TRBV5-1,CASKVAGSRADTQYF
TRBD1,few,TRBV7-9,CASTSTGDISYEQYF
-,-,TRBV28,CASRVQGGSYNEQFF
-,-,TRBV7-2,CASSLEAGTPLHF
-,-,TRBV5-8,CASSLSADGYTF
-,once,TRBV7-9,CASSLMGGEMGGYTF
TRBD2,-,TRBV7-2,CASSRPGEREFPHEQYF
-,-,TRBV24-1,CATSDGNGGNTIYF
-,-,TRBV28,CASSSGQGNSPLHF
-,-,TRBV30,CAWDGGSNQPQHF
TRBD2,once,TRBV7-2,CASSLSWTSGNKQYF
-,-,TRBV7-9,CASSMGLLEEQYF
-,-,TRBV6-1,CASSEWAGLSSEQFF
-,-,TRBV7-3,CASSLLFPDTQYF
-,-,TRBV6-5,CASGLYQNYEQYF
-,-,TRBV2,CASSRNPNEKLFF
TRBD2,-,TRBV2,CASTVSGIPFNEQFF
-,-,TRBV5-1,CASSLDDPSNQPQHF
-,-,TRBV7-3,CASSPDLRWNTEAFF
-,-,TRBV7-9,CASTRTAGELFF